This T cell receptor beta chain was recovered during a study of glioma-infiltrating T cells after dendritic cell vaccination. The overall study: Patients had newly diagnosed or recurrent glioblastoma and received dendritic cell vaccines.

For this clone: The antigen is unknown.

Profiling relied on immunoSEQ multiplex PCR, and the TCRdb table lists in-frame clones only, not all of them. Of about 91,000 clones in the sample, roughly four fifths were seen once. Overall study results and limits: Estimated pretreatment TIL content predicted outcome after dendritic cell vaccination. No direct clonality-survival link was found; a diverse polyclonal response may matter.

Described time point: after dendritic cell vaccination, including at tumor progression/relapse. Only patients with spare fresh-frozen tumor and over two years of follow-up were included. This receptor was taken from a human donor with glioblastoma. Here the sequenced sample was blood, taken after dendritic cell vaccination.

The CDR3 here is CASSLGASGMFYNEQFF. The CDR3 DNA follows: TGTGCCAGCAGCCTTGGGGCTAGCGGGATGTTCTACAATGAGCAGTTCTTC. The V and J genes are TRBV5-4 and TRBJ2-1; 9 bases are a match to TRBD2. The CDR3 totals 17 residues. The ends lost 4 bases at V and 3 bases at J; junction bases unmatched: 11. CDR1 is SGHNT and CDR2 is YYREEE in the germline V gene (reference sequence).